Sequencing of this T cell receptor (beta chain) was carried out in a study of blood T cell repertoires in COVID-19. This clone appeared a few times. Some clones are missing from TCRdb's copy, which holds only in-frame ones; the method was immunoSEQ multiplex PCR. The sample has 100,000 to 150,000 clones; 60% to 80% are singletons. CDR3 length: 12 residues. Germline-derived CDR1 and CDR2 are SNHLY and FYNNEI. V lost 5 bases, J lost 6 bases, and 8 bases lay in between. The source of this sequence is a man older than 75 with COVID-19, enrolled during active disease. The chain carries TRBV2 and TRBJ2-1; possible D gene TRBD1, 6 bases. Specimen: peripheral blood. CDR3: CASSLRGNEQFF. The CDR3 DNA reads as TGTGCCAGCAGTCTCAGGGGCAATGAGCAGTTCTTC.